This T cell receptor (beta chain) was documented in a study of cytomegalovirus exposure and HLA in healthy donors. PCR involved 60 Vbeta and 13 Jbeta primers. Sequencing used immunoSEQ multiplex PCR; TCRdb keeps in-frame clones, though not all of them. Among some 140,000 clones listed, over 65% were seen once. Trimming removed 6 bases at V and 12 bases at J, with 17 bases between. This CDR3 is 12 amino acids long. Germline V gene data show CDR1 as MNHNS and CDR2 as SASEGT. V is TRBV6-1 and J is TRBJ1-1, with a weak D call TRBD1 (6 bases). This receptor was taken from a man aged 45-65 years in good health and CMV-seronegative. The specimen sequenced was PBMCs. The CDR3 region is CASSDTGTGTFF. The CDR3, as DNA: TGTGCCAGCAGCGACACAGGGACCGGGACTTTCTTT.